This note documents a single T cell receptor (beta chain) sequence. The V gene end was trimmed by 0 bases and the J gene end by 3 bases; junction bases not matched to a gene: 11. From germline, CDR1 is SGHRS and CDR2 YFSETQ. The CDR3 is made up of 17 amino acids. The sample originates from a study of Ad26.COV2.S vaccination and SARS-CoV-2 variants. At the level of the study: Participants got Ad26.COV2.S intramuscularly, once or twice 56 days apart.

Stated treatment: some 20 received Ad26.COV2.S at low or high dose, single or two shots; about 5 received placebo; per-sample allocation not given. The study sampled participants on day 63 after the first vaccine or placebo injection. Repertoires were generated with immunoSEQ multiplex PCR, while TCRdb's copy carries only in-frame clones and drops some. The table includes fewer than 900,000 clones, roughly 90% detected once. The gene calls are TRBV5-1 and TRBJ2-7; 8 nucleotides line up with TRBD2. The input for sequencing was peripheral blood, taken in a trial of Ad26.COV2.S vaccine versus placebo. The TCR sequence derives from a person between 18 and 60 years old who received the Ad26.COV2.S COVID-19 vaccine or a placebo. In DNA form, the CDR3 reads TGCGCCAGCAGCTTGGCCGTTGGGAGCGGGGGCGGCTACGAGCAGTACTTC. It codes for CASSLAVGSGGGYEQYF.